This is a list of T cell receptor beta chains from one sample in a study of TIL therapy for anti-PD-1-resistant metastatic lung cancer. The method was immunoSEQ multiplex PCR; TCRdb's version includes in-frame clones alone and lacks a portion of them. This repertoire shows just over 25,000 clones, 72% found once; its top ten account for less than 8.5%. The specimen was tumor tissue, collected at baseline. The receptor set was obtained from a person between 30 and 80 years old with non-small cell lung cancer. Both conserved end residues are part of each CDR3. The D gene is left open where the match is weak. Not every row has a clone size; where given, it reads once, few, many or a size class.

>NA|13|TRBV4-1|NA|TRBJ2-5
CASSQFPGETQYF
TGCGCCAGCAGCCAATTCCCGGGCGAGACCCAGTACTTC
>NA|14|TRBV2|TRBD2|TRBJ2-3
CASSETSGEDTQYF
TGTGCCAGCAGTGAGACTAGCGGGGAAGATACGCAGTATTTT
>few|16|TRBV6-5|NA|TRBJ1-3
CASSYDPGEAGNTIYF
TGTGCCAGCAGTTACGACCCAGGGGAGGCTGGAAACACCATATATTTT
>once|16|TRBV4-3|NA|TRBJ2-4
CASSRILGGSKNIQYF
TGCGCCAGCAGCCGGATACTGGGAGGATCCAAAAACATTCAGTACTTC
>once|15|TRBV6-6|NA|TRBJ2-1
CASSYPHSSYNEQFF
TGTGCCAGCAGTTACCCACATAGCTCCTACAATGAGCAGTTCTTC
>NA|13|TRBV6-1|NA|TRBJ2-7
CASSDLGRAEQYF
TGTGCCAGCAGTGACTTGGGAAGGGCCGAGCAGTACTTC
>NA|15|TRBV7-9|TRBD1|TRBJ2-7
CASSAARDSSYEQYF
TGTGCCAGCAGCGCAGCCCGGGACAGTTCCTACGAGCAGTACTTC
>NA|14|TRBV7-8|TRBD1|TRBJ2-5
CASSPGTGSMPQYF
TGTGCCAGCAGCCCCGGGACAGGGTCAATGCCCCAGTACTTC
>NA|15|TRBV7-2|TRBD1|TRBJ2-3
CASSLEGQGPDTQYF
TGTGCCAGCAGCTTAGAGGGACAGGGCCCAGATACGCAGTATTTT
>NA|20|TRBV19|NA|TRBJ1-5
CASSIVFLGELVYSNQPQHF
TGTGCCAGTAGTATAGTTTTCCTCGGGGAGCTGGTCTATAGCAATCAGCCCCAGCATTTT
>NA|16|TRBV7-2|NA|TRBJ2-4
CASSQGLLLAKNIQYF
TGTGCCAGCAGCCAGGGACTCCTACTAGCCAAAAACATTCAGTACTTC
>NA|14|TRBV7-8|NA|TRBJ2-5
CASTLRGDWETQYF
TGTGCCAGCACCCTCCGGGGTGATTGGGAGACCCAGTACTTC
>few|14|TRBV7-9|NA|TRBJ2-7
CASSLVGPPPEQYF
TGTGCCAGCAGCTTAGTGGGCCCCCCTCCCGAGCAGTACTTC
>NA|15|TRBV5-4|TRBD1|TRBJ1-4
CASSPTGGTNEKLFF
TGTGCCAGCAGCCCGACAGGGGGAACTAATGAAAAACTGTTTTTT
>NA|16|TRBV2|TRBD2|TRBJ2-4
CASSHKSGGALNIQYF
TGTGCCAGCAGCCATAAGAGCGGGGGGGCCTTGAACATTCAGTACTTC
>NA|14|TRBV11-3|TRBD1|TRBJ1-1
CASSFGQGDTEAFF
TGTGCCAGCAGCTTCGGACAGGGCGACACTGAAGCTTTCTTT
>NA|14|TRBV9|TRBD1|TRBJ2-7
CASSVTGGPYEQYF
TGTGCCAGCAGCGTCACAGGGGGGCCCTACGAGCAGTACTTC
>once|13|TRBV7-8|NA|TRBJ2-7
CASSPGWDDEQYF
TGTGCCAGCAGCCCAGGGTGGGATGACGAGCAGTACTTC
>NA|17|TRBV14|NA|TRBJ2-7
CASSQGMGAPNSYEQYF
TGTGCCAGCAGCCAAGGGATGGGGGCGCCAAACTCCTACGAGCAGTACTTC
>NA|14|TRBV2|NA|TRBJ1-1
CASNKDRMNTEAFF
TGTGCCAGCAACAAGGACAGAATGAACACTGAAGCTTTCTTT